A single sample is the source of the 11 T cell receptor beta chains below, sequenced in a study of blood T cell repertoires in COVID-19. Profiled with immunoSEQ multiplex PCR; TCRdb holds only in-frame clones, not every one. This sample yields roughly 110,000 clones, of which under 85% are seen a single time; around 15% belongs to the top ten. Input material: peripheral blood. The receptors derive from a woman aged 55 to 70 with acute or convalescent COVID-19.

The chain carries TRBV6-5 and TRBJ1-5, with 10 bases aligning to TRBD1. V gave up 6 bases and J gave up 5 bases; unmatched junction bases: 4. Germline V lookup: CDR1 MNHEY, CDR2 SVGAGI. The CDR3 has 14 amino acids. The CDR3 region has the DNA TGTGCCAGCAGCAGACAGGGGGCGGATCAGCCCCAGCATTTT. Its protein is CASSRQGADQPQHF.

The chain joins TRBV3-1 (or the pseudogene TRBV3-2) to TRBJ1-2, with 9 bases lining up with TRBD1. The CDR3 covers 17 residues. Trimming removed 0 bases from V and 8 bases from J; junction bases left unmatched: 13. Germline values: CDR1 LGHDT, CDR2 YNNKEL (reference sequence). CDR3 sequence: CASSQDLSPDRGGGYTF. CDR3 nucleotide sequence: TGTGCCAGCAGCCAAGATCTAAGCCCAGACAGGGGGGGCGGCTACACCTTC.

The chain carries TRBV9 and TRBJ2-7, with D possibly matching TRBD1 (6 bases). The CDR3 loop spans 13 amino acids. Germline V gene data show CDR1 as SGDLS and CDR2 as YYNGEE. Trimming pared 2 bases from V and 5 bases from J, leaving 11 bases between. Here the CDR3 DNA reads TGTGCCAGCAGCGTTCAGGGGCTGGACGAGCAGTACTTC. Translation: CASSVQGLDEQYF.

V usage is TRBV10-3 and J usage is TRBJ1-1; 9 positions agree with TRBD1. CDR1 and CDR2 (germline): ENHRY, SYGVKD. This CDR3 has 14 residues. V shed 6 bases, J shed 2 bases, and the junction held 4 bases outside the gene matches. CDR3 sequence (DNA): TGTGCCATCAGGGACAGGGGAATTAACACTGAAGCTTTCTTT. This gives the protein CAIRDRGINTEAFF.

This clone was counted a few times. V and J are TRBV6-1 and TRBJ2-7, with 8 bases aligning to TRBD2. CDR1 MNHNS and CDR2 SASEGT come from the germline V gene. V shed 2 bases and J 5 bases; nucleotides not matched to a gene: 5. This CDR3 has 14 amino acids. In nucleotides, the CDR3 is TGTGCCAGCAGTGAACAGCGGGAGAGGAACGAGCAGTACTTC. It codes for CASSEQRERNEQYF.

The chain carries TRBV29-1 and TRBJ2-5; TRBD2 matches 11 bases. The J segment lost 2 bases and the V segment lost 4 bases, leaving 6 bases of the junction unmatched. This CDR3 is built from 15 residues. Germline V gene data show CDR1 as SQVTM and CDR2 as ANQGSEA. CDR3 nucleotide sequence: TGCAGCGTTGCTCCGGGACTAGCGGAGCAAGAGACCCAGTACTTC. Amino acid sequence: CSVAPGLAEQETQYF. Filled out from reference TRBV29-1 and TRBJ2-5, the complete variable domain reads SAVISQKPSRDICQRGTSLTIQCQVDSQVTMMFWYRQQPGQSLTLIATANQGSEATYESGFVIDKFPISRPNLTFSTLTVSNMSPEDSSIYLCSVAPGLAEQETQYFGPGTRLLVL.

The chain employs TRBV9 and TRBJ1-1; no clear D. This CDR3 region has 13 residues. Between the trimmed V and J ends, which lost 0 bases and 0 bases, there was a span of 3 bases. The germline V gene has CDR1 SGDLS and CDR2 YYNGEE. The CDR3 region is CASSVAVNTEAFF. CDR3 nucleotide sequence: TGTGCCAGCAGCGTAGCGGTGAACACTGAAGCTTTCTTT.

The chain uses TRBV19 and TRBJ1-2, with TRBD1 identical over 7 bases. Germline V CDR1 and CDR2: LNHDA, SQIVND (reference sequence). The J segment lost 6 bases and the V segment lost 4 bases, leaving 2 bases of the junction unmatched. The CDR3 is 12 residues long. CDR3 sequence (DNA): TGTGCCAGTAGTACACAGGGGAATGGCTACACCTTC. Translation: CASSTQGNGYTF.

The V call is TRBV2, the J call TRBJ2-1, with TRBD1 matching over 10 bases. CDR3 length equals 15 residues. Germline CDR1 is SNHLY and CDR2 is FYNNEI. The trim removed 5 bases at V and 3 bases at J, leaving 4 bases unmatched. CDR3 sequence (DNA): TGTGCCAGCAGTCGGGGACAGGGGCTCTACAATGAGCAGTTCTTC. As protein: CASSRGQGLYNEQFF.

This rearrangement joins TRBV27 to TRBJ2-3; no firm D call. V was cut by 2 bases and J by 0 bases, with 9 bases left in between. CDR3 size: 15 residues. Germline CDR1 and CDR2: MNHEY and SMNVEV (reference sequence). Here the CDR3 DNA reads TGTGCCAGCAGTTTACTTGTTCTCAGCACAGATACGCAGTATTTT. Its protein is CASSLLVLSTDTQYF.

The rearrangement joins TRBV29-1 to TRBJ2-7; maybe TRBD2 (6 bases). Germline V gene data show CDR1 as SQVTM and CDR2 as ANQGSEA. V was clipped by 3 bases and J by 3 bases, with 18 bases between them. There are 15 residues in the CDR3. CDR3 protein: CSVEGGRTNNYEQYF. DNA for the CDR3: TGCAGCGTTGAGGGGGGAAGGACAAACAACTACGAGCAGTACTTC.